One and the same sample provided the 11 T cell receptor beta chains below, sequenced in a study of PD-L1 blockade in urothelial cancer. Measured with immunoSEQ multiplex PCR; TCRdb has only the in-frame clones, and not every one. The sample includes 65,000 to 80,000 clones, roughly 80% seen only once; the top ten take 4% to 6%. Specimen: PBMCs, collected around atezolizumab (anti-PD-L1) treatment. These TCRs come from a man in his 70s with urothelial cancer.

This chain links TRBV4-1 with TRBJ1-2; possibly TRBD1 for D (6 bases). The CDR3 sequence is 13 residues long. Germline V gene sequence: CDR1 MGHRA, CDR2 YSYEKL. Deletions cut 3 bases from V and 8 bases from J, with 13 bases between. The CDR3 loop reads CASSHQQGDGYTF. CDR3 DNA sequence: TGCGCCAGCAGCCACCAACAGGGAGACGGCTACACCTTC.

This sequence joins TRBV27 and TRBJ2-7; D is unresolved. Between the trimmed V and J ends, which lost 5 bases and 2 bases, there was a span of 13 bases. This CDR3 spans 14 amino acids. Germline V lookup: CDR1 MNHEY, CDR2 SMNVEV (reference sequence). DNA of the CDR3: TGTGCCAGCAGTGTTCTGGGCAGGCCCTACGAGCAGTACTTC. This codes for CASSVLGRPYEQYF.

The rearrangement uses TRBV6-6 and TRBJ2-7; TRBD2 aligns across 12 bases. This CDR3 has 16 amino acids. Trimming removed 2 bases from V and 1 base from J; junction bases left unmatched: 3. The germline V gene encodes CDR1 MNHNY and CDR2 SVGAGI (reference sequence). The CDR3 sequence: CASSYPGLAGSYEQYF. The CDR3 region has the DNA TGTGCCAGCAGTTACCCCGGACTAGCGGGGTCCTACGAGCAGTACTTC.

The chain employs TRBV29-1 and TRBJ2-7; 9 nucleotides agree with TRBD1. CDR3 length: 14 amino acids. V gave up 7 bases and J gave up 4 bases; unmatched junction bases: 11. Germline loops: CDR1 SQVTM, CDR2 ANQGSEA. The CDR3 is CSASGTGSSYEQYF. Written as DNA, the CDR3 is TGCAGCGCTTCCGGGACAGGGTCGTCTTACGAGCAGTACTTC.

V usage is TRBV2 and J usage is TRBJ2-1; 9 bases fit TRBD2. V lost 8 bases to trimming and J lost 7 bases; unmatched junction nucleotides: 9. This CDR3 spans 14 amino acids. Per the germline V gene, CDR1 is SNHLY and CDR2 is FYNNEI. CDR3 amino acids: CASGGGLAGNEQFF. Here the CDR3 DNA reads TGTGCCAGCGGGGGGGGACTAGCAGGGAATGAGCAGTTCTTC. Full variable domain (rest looked up from reference TRBV2 and TRBJ2-1): EPEVTQTPSHQVTQMGQEVILRCVPISNHLYFYWYRQILGQKVEFLVSFYNNEISEKSEIFDDQFSVERPDGSNFTLKIRSTKLEDSAMYFCASGGGLAGNEQFFGPGTRLTVL.

The count of this clone is one. The V and J genes are TRBV18 and TRBJ2-7; TRBD1 matches at 7 bases. The germline gives CDR1 KGHSH, CDR2 LQKENI. The CDR3 is made up of 13 amino acids. V was pared by 4 bases and J by 6 bases, with 6 bases of the junction left unmatched. CDR3 nucleotides: TGTGCCAGCTCACTACGAAGGGACAGCGAGCAGTACTTC. Amino acid sequence: CASSLRRDSEQYF.

The chain carries TRBV5-4 and TRBJ2-5; TRBD2 is a possible D gene (6 bases). Trimming took off 0 bases at V and 4 bases at J, with 10 bases between the two ends. The CDR3 is 14 amino acids. CDR1 is SGHNT and CDR2 is YYREEE in the germline V gene (reference sequence). CDR3 in DNA: TGTGCCAGCAGCTTGGCGGGACTCGGAGAGACCCAGTACTTC. Protein: CASSLAGLGETQYF.

This clone has more than one count but fewer than ten. This sequence joins TRBV28 and TRBJ2-5; a possible D gene is TRBD1 (5 bases). The CDR3 has 12 amino acids. Between the trimmed V and J ends, which lost 6 bases and 2 bases, there was a span of 7 bases. The germline V gene has CDR1 MDHEN and CDR2 SYDVKM. The CDR3 coding sequence is TGTGCCAGCAGCCAGGGACAAGAGACCCAGTACTTC. This sequence encodes CASSQGQETQYF.

This clone was observed a handful of times. The chain uses TRBV4-2 and TRBJ2-7; TRBD2 matches at 7 bases. This CDR3 contains 15 residues. CDR1 and CDR2 from the germline V gene are LGHNA and YNFKEQ. V shed 4 bases, J shed 2 bases, and the junction held 8 bases outside the gene matches. CDR3 sequence: CASSRGSGDTYEQYF. CDR3 nucleotides: TGTGCCAGCAGCCGTGGCAGCGGGGATACCTACGAGCAGTACTTC.

The chain couples TRBV9 to TRBJ2-7; D perhaps matches TRBD1 (6 bases). The CDR3 is 14 residues long. Germline CDR1 and CDR2: SGDLS and YYNGEE. Trimming took 3 bases from V and 0 from J, leaving 10 bases between them. DNA of the CDR3: TGTGCCAGCAGCGCCCAGGGGAGCTCCTACGAGCAGTACTTC. It codes for CASSAQGSSYEQYF.

The chain recombines TRBV25-1 with TRBJ2-1, with D unclear. V gave up 0 bases and J gave up 9 bases, with 12 bases separating them. Germline V gene sequence: CDR1 MGHDK, CDR2 SYGVNS. The CDR3 runs to 14 residues. As DNA, the CDR3 is TGTGCCAGCAGTGAATATGACTCCTTGGGTGAGCAGTTCTTC. Translation: CASSEYDSLGEQFF.